The TCR beta chain under discussion was sequenced for a study of shared T cell receptors in the human thymus. Here immunoSEQ multiplex PCR was the method, and the copy in TCRdb shows in-frame clones only, minus some. The sample includes fewer than 700,000 clones, around nine tenths of them seen just once. V trimming: 4 bases; J trimming: 7 bases; junction bases outside the gene matches: 16. CDR1 is SGDLS and CDR2 is YYNGEE in the germline V gene. The CDR3 has 17 residues. In addition, the sample was reused for a study of human thymus T cells. As that report states: Those donating were healthy Finnish infants in corrective surgery for congenital heart defects. Thymus was obtained from resections taken during corrective heart surgery. Biased V and J segment usage appeared in thymus and peripheral blood. Thymic repertoires of unrelated individuals were reported in related research to overlap highly.

The clonotype originates from a boy under two years old with a congenital heart defect. The chain uses TRBV9 and TRBJ2-7, with 11 bases fitting TRBD2. Sequencing input: thymocytes. CDR3 sequence reads: CASSPRGSGRGVVEQYF. In DNA, the CDR3 is TGTGCCAGCAGCCCTCGGGGTAGCGGGAGGGGAGTAGTTGAGCAGTACTTC.